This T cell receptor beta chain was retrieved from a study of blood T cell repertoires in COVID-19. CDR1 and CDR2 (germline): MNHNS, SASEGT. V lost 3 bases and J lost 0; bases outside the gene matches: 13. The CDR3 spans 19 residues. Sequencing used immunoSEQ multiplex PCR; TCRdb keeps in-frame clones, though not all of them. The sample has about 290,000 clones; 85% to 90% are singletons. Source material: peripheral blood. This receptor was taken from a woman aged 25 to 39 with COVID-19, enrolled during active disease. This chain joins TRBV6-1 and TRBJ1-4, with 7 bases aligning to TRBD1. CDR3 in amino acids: CASSDQGTDVLPTNEKLFF. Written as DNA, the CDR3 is TGTGCCAGCAGTGACCAGGGGACAGACGTTTTGCCAACTAATGAAAAACTGTTTTTT.